These 14 T cell receptor beta chains came from one sample sequenced in a study of blood T cell repertoires in COVID-19. The assay was immunoSEQ multiplex PCR, and TCRdb's table has in-frame clones only and misses some. The data contain approximately 180,000 clones, 80% to 90% of them singletons. The specimen was peripheral blood. Every receptor here comes from a human donor with active or convalescent COVID-19. The donor label of this sample is uncertain.

This clone was seen just once. The chain has TRBV2 and TRBJ2-1; 10 nucleotides align to TRBD2. The length of the CDR3 is 15 residues. CDR1 and CDR2 (germline): SNHLY, FYNNEI. The V and J ends lost 6 bases and 7 bases, in that order; junction bases with no gene match: 9. The CDR3 DNA is TGTGCCAGCAGAAAAGCGGGAGGGCCGGGGAATGAGCAGTTCTTC. Translating it yields CASRKAGGPGNEQFF.

The CDR3 nucleotides read TGTGCCAGCAAGGCGGATGAGCAGTTCTTC. Its protein is CASKADEQFF. This chain connects TRBV28 to TRBJ2-1, with D uncertain. Germline V gene sequence: CDR1 MDHEN, CDR2 SYDVKM. CDR3 size: 10 residues. With 7 bases removed from V and 8 bases from J, the gap between germline ends came to 6 bases.

This clone appeared once. J is TRBJ2-5 and V is TRBV24-1, with TRBD1 matching 8 bases. Germline trimming cut 4 bases from V and 0 bases from J; bases unmatched to any gene: 12. Germline CDR1 is KGHDR and CDR2 is SFDVKD. This CDR3 spans 18 amino acids. This CDR3 is CATSDPPGAGGNQETQYF. The CDR3 DNA sequence: TGTGCCACCAGTGACCCTCCCGGGGCAGGGGGCAACCAAGAGACCCAGTACTTC.

The chain combines TRBV6-5 with TRBJ2-3; D perhaps matches TRBD1 (5 bases). With 8 bases removed from V and 8 bases from J, the gap between germline ends came to 14 bases. There are 12 residues in the CDR3. Germline values: CDR1 MNHEY, CDR2 SVGAGI. CDR3 sequence: CASRDSHVTQYF. DNA of the CDR3: TGTGCCAGCCGCGACAGCCATGTTACGCAGTATTTT.

This chain links TRBV2 with TRBJ1-4, with D perhaps matching TRBD1 (5 bases). Germline CDR1 SNHLY, CDR2 FYNNEI. CDR3 length: 16 amino acids. Trimming pared 8 bases from V and 5 bases from J, leaving 21 bases between. The CDR3 loop reads CASGGRGLKGNEKLFF. The CDR3, as DNA: TGTGCCAGCGGCGGGAGGGGCCTAAAGGGGAATGAAAAACTGTTTTTT. Full variable domain (missing parts from reference TRBV2 and TRBJ1-4): EPEVTQTPSHQVTQMGQEVILRCVPISNHLYFYWYRQILGQKVEFLVSFYNNEISEKSEIFDDQFSVERPDGSNFTLKIRSTKLEDSAMYFCASGGRGLKGNEKLFFGSGTQLSVL.

The chain employs TRBV7-3 and TRBJ1-1; 8 nucleotides line up with TRBD1. The germline gives CDR1 SGHTA, CDR2 FQGTGA. With 5 bases clipped from V and 5 bases from J, the junction kept 13 bases outside the gene matches. The CDR3 is 16 amino acids. CDR3 amino acids: CASSPQGALMETEAFF. The CDR3 bases are TGTGCCAGCAGCCCGCAGGGGGCGCTTATGGAGACTGAAGCTTTCTTT.

This chain uses TRBV11-2 with TRBJ2-7, with a weak D call TRBD1 (6 bases). Germline V CDR1 and CDR2: SGHAT, FQNNGV. Trimming removed 4 bases from V and 2 bases from J, with 15 bases in between. The CDR3 has 15 amino acids. The CDR3 region is CASSYNRDITYEQYF. CDR3 DNA sequence: TGTGCCAGCAGCTATAACCGGGACATTACCTACGAGCAGTACTTC.

The genes are TRBV15 and TRBJ2-1; TRBD1 matches 9 bases. Germline V gene data show CDR1 as LNHNV and CDR2 as YYDKDF (reference sequence). After removal of 6 bases from V and 8 bases from J, the junction contained 14 bases not matched to a gene. This CDR3 is built from 16 residues. CDR3: CATRQGAQRETDEQFF. The DNA of the CDR3 is TGTGCCACCAGACAGGGGGCGCAACGGGAGACGGATGAGCAGTTCTTC.

The chain joins TRBV4-3 to TRBJ2-7; tentative D call: TRBD1 (6 bases). Between the trimmed V and J ends, which lost 5 bases and 5 bases, there was a span of 19 bases. There are 15 residues in the CDR3. Germline lookup yields CDR1 LGHNA and CDR2 YSLEER. This chain's CDR3 is CASSTQPTGLHEQYF. The DNA for the CDR3 is TGCGCCAGCAGCACTCAACCAACAGGGCTCCACGAGCAGTACTTC.

CDR3 protein: CASSQEVWDSRNQPQHF. DNA for the CDR3: TGCGCCAGCAGCCAAGAGGTTTGGGACAGCCGCAATCAGCCCCAGCATTTT. This chain links TRBV4-3 with TRBJ1-5; 7 bases agree with TRBD1. Trimming cost V 0 bases and J 2 bases; bases outside gene matches: 7. The CDR3 has 17 residues. Germline loops: CDR1 LGHNA, CDR2 YSLEER.

This clone was picked up a small number of times. The rearrangement uses TRBV2 and TRBJ2-7; no definite D call. Germline assignment: CDR1 SNHLY and CDR2 FYNNEI. Trimming shortened V by 6 bases and J by 3 bases, and 12 bases separated the two germline ends. This CDR3 region has 13 residues. The DNA for the CDR3 is TGTGCCAGCAGAACCGGTCCCGTCTACGAGCAGTACTTC. This translates into CASRTGPVYEQYF.

V and J are TRBV5-6 and TRBJ2-2; D ambiguous. This CDR3 region has 13 residues. Between the trimmed V and J ends, which lost 0 bases and 5 bases, there was a span of 5 bases. Germline V lookup: CDR1 SGHDT, CDR2 YYEEEE. This chain's CDR3 is CASSLAQTGELFF. The CDR3 nucleotides read TGTGCCAGCAGCTTGGCGCAGACCGGGGAGCTGTTTTTT.

The CDR3: CASSVEVGGASGYTF. The CDR3 nucleotides read TGTGCCAGCAGCGTAGAGGTAGGGGGGGCGTCTGGCTACACCTTC. This chain connects TRBV9 to TRBJ1-2; a possible D gene is TRBD1 (6 bases). CDR3 length: 15 residues. In germline, CDR1 is SGDLS, CDR2 YYNGEE. Between the trimmed V and J ends, which lost 0 bases and 7 bases, there was a span of 16 bases.

The chain recombines TRBV28 with TRBJ1-1; D remains ambiguous. Looked up from germline, CDR1 is MDHEN and CDR2 is SYDVKM. The ends were cut back, 4 bases at V and 6 bases at J, with 6 bases in the middle. CDR3 size: 11 residues. The CDR3 spells CASSSQAEAFF. CDR3 DNA sequence: TGTGCCAGCAGTTCTCAGGCTGAAGCTTTCTTT. The variable domain in full, completed from reference TRBV28 and TRBJ1-1, reads DVKVTQSSRYLVKRTGEKVFLECVQDMDHENMFWYRQDPGLGLRLIYFSYDVKMKEKGDIPEGYSVSREKKERFSLILESASTNQTSMYLCASSSQAEAFFGQGTRLTVV.